A single T cell receptor (beta chain) is shown here with its context. V shed 2 bases, J shed 7 bases, and the junction held 4 bases outside the gene matches. CDR3 length equals 13 residues. Looked up from germline, CDR1 is LNHDA and CDR2 is SQIVND (reference sequence). This specimen belongs to a study of blood T cell repertoires in COVID-19. As for the study in general: Samples taken during acute and convalescent COVID-19 were collected in the United States, Italy and Spain.

Method: immunoSEQ multiplex PCR; TCRdb's copy keeps in-frame clones and lacks some. The sample yields some 79,000 clones, roughly 91% seen once. The specimen was peripheral blood. This chain links TRBV19 with TRBJ2-7, with 8 bases identical to TRBD2. This receptor was taken from a man between 65 and 79 years old with active or convalescent COVID-19. CDR3 residues: CASSISLAGEQYF. DNA for the CDR3: TGTGCCAGTAGTATATCCCTAGCGGGTGAGCAGTACTTC. Together with reference TRBV19 and TRBJ2-7, the CDR3 gives the full variable domain: DGGITQSPKYLFRKEGQNVTLSCEQNLNHDAMYWYRQDPGQGLRLIYYSQIVNDFQKGDIAEGYSVSREKKESFPLTVTSAQKNPTAFYLCASSISLAGEQYFGPGTRLTVT.